This is a list of T cell receptor beta chains from one sample in a study of identifying expanded T cells in peripheral blood. This table comes from immunoSEQ multiplex PCR, and its TCRdb copy is limited to in-frame clones, with some not included. The sample includes about 100,000 clones, over 70% seen only once; the top ten take about 5.9%. What was sequenced was blood. The source is a person between 18 and 69 years old in good health. Both conserved end residues are part of each CDR3. A D gene is named only where the DNA matches it firmly. The size of a clone is reported for some rows only, either as once, few or many, or as a class for expanded clones.

J gene: TRBJ2-1; D gene: TRBD2; clone size: .; V gene: TRBV11-2; CDR3 DNA: TGTGCCAGCAGCCCATTAGCGGGAGGGCAAAACAATGAGCAGTTCTTC; CDR3 protein: CASSPLAGGQNNEQFF
J gene: TRBJ2-1; D gene: .; clone size: .; V gene: TRBV19; CDR3 DNA: TGTGCCAGTAGTATGGGCCGGGACAACTACAATGAGCAGTTCTTC; CDR3 protein: CASSMGRDNYNEQFF
J gene: TRBJ2-1; D gene: TRBD1; clone size: .; V gene: TRBV2; CDR3 DNA: TGTGCCAGCAGTGAAGCCGGGACAGCTAGGGGTGAGCAGTTCTTC; CDR3 protein: CASSEAGTARGEQFF
J gene: TRBJ2-3; D gene: .; clone size: .; V gene: TRBV6-5; CDR3 DNA: TGTGCCAGCAGGCGCAGGGATCCTACAGATACGCAGTATTTT; CDR3 protein: CASRRRDPTDTQYF
J gene: TRBJ2-7; D gene: .; clone size: once; V gene: TRBV7-5; CDR3 DNA: TGTGTCAGAAGCTTGGGCGAGCAGTACTTC; CDR3 protein: CVRSLGEQYF
J gene: TRBJ2-2; D gene: TRBD2; clone size: .; V gene: TRBV5-4; CDR3 DNA: TGTGCCAGCAGCTTGGCCGGGGGGGCGAACACCGGGGAGCTGTTTTTT; CDR3 protein: CASSLAGGANTGELFF
J gene: TRBJ2-4; D gene: TRBD1; clone size: .; V gene: TRBV13; CDR3 DNA: TGTGCCAGCAGCCGGGACAGGGGGCCCAACATTCAGTACTTC; CDR3 protein: CASSRDRGPNIQYF
J gene: TRBJ1-2; D gene: .; clone size: .; V gene: TRBV6-5; CDR3 DNA: TGTGCCAGCACCTACCGTGGGTATGGCTACACCTTC; CDR3 protein: CASTYRGYGYTF
J gene: TRBJ1-2; D gene: TRBD1; clone size: .; V gene: TRBV5-5; CDR3 DNA: TGTGCCAGCAGCTTGGACCCCGTCCCGGGACAGCCACGACCCAACTATGGCTACACCTTC; CDR3 protein: CASSLDPVPGQPRPNYGYTF
J gene: TRBJ1-2; D gene: .; clone size: .; V gene: TRBV14; CDR3 DNA: TGTGCCAGCAGCCAAGTCGGGGCGAGCTACACCTTC; CDR3 protein: CASSQVGASYTF
J gene: TRBJ1-1; D gene: TRBD1; clone size: once; V gene: TRBV2; CDR3 DNA: TGTGCCAGCAGTGGTGACAGGGCTTCTGGGACTGAAGCTTTCTTT; CDR3 protein: CASSGDRASGTEAFF
J gene: TRBJ2-2; D gene: .; clone size: .; V gene: TRBV11-2; CDR3 DNA: TGTGCCAGCAGCCAGATCGGCGGGGAGCTGTTTTTT; CDR3 protein: CASSQIGGELFF
J gene: TRBJ1-5; D gene: .; clone size: .; V gene: TRBV30; CDR3 DNA: TGTGCCTGGAAACCTCAGAGCTATAGCAATCAGCCCCAGCATTTT; CDR3 protein: CAWKPQSYSNQPQHF
J gene: TRBJ2-2; D gene: TRBD2; clone size: .; V gene: TRBV6-5; CDR3 DNA: TGTGCCAGCACCTCGTCGGGGGGTTGGACCGGGGAGCTGTTTTTT; CDR3 protein: CASTSSGGWTGELFF
J gene: TRBJ2-2; D gene: .; clone size: .; V gene: TRBV12-5; CDR3 DNA: TGTGCTAGTGGCTCAGTTTGGAACACCGGGGAGCTGTTTTTT; CDR3 protein: CASGSVWNTGELFF
J gene: TRBJ2-1; D gene: TRBD2; clone size: .; V gene: TRBV7-8; CDR3 DNA: TGTGCCAGCAGTTCCCACACTAGCGGGGGTTACAATGAGCAGTTCTTC; CDR3 protein: CASSSHTSGGYNEQFF
J gene: TRBJ2-1; D gene: TRBD2; clone size: .; V gene: TRBV7-6; CDR3 DNA: TGTGCCAGCATAGCGGGAGGGCCGGGGGAGCAGTTCTTC; CDR3 protein: CASIAGGPGEQFF
J gene: TRBJ1-2; D gene: .; clone size: .; V gene: TRBV28; CDR3 DNA: TGTGCCAGCAGTTTATCCCAGGAGGGTAGAAGCTACACCTTC; CDR3 protein: CASSLSQEGRSYTF
J gene: TRBJ1-2; D gene: .; clone size: .; V gene: TRBV5-6; CDR3 DNA: TGTGCCAGCCCGGGACTGCCTCTTCGGTGGGGCTACACCTTC; CDR3 protein: CASPGLPLRWGYTF
J gene: TRBJ1-1; D gene: .; clone size: .; V gene: TRBV6-6; CDR3 DNA: TGTGCCAGCAGTGACGACACTGGGAACACTGAAGCTTTCTTT; CDR3 protein: CASSDDTGNTEAFF
J gene: TRBJ2-2; D gene: .; clone size: .; V gene: TRBV9; CDR3 DNA: TGTGCCAGCAGCCCCAGGCTGGGCGGGGAGCTGTTTTTT; CDR3 protein: CASSPRLGGELFF
J gene: TRBJ1-2; D gene: .; clone size: .; V gene: TRBV7-9; CDR3 DNA: TGTGCCAGCAGCCGGAGGTTGAAGGGGGTTAACTATGGCTACACCTTC; CDR3 protein: CASSRRLKGVNYGYTF
J gene: TRBJ2-1; D gene: TRBD2; clone size: .; V gene: TRBV5-4; CDR3 DNA: TGTGCCAGCAGCTCCCGGACTAGCGGAATTTACAATGAGCAGTTCTTC; CDR3 protein: CASSSRTSGIYNEQFF
J gene: TRBJ2-2; D gene: .; clone size: once; V gene: TRBV7-8; CDR3 DNA: TGTGCCAGCAGCCGGAGGGTCCGGGGGGCTGGAGTCCCCGGGGAGCTGTTTTTT; CDR3 protein: CASSRRVRGAGVPGELFF
J gene: TRBJ1-3; D gene: .; clone size: .; V gene: TRBV9; CDR3 DNA: TGTGCCAGCAGCGTAGGGGAAGGGGGAACTGGAAACACCATATATTTT; CDR3 protein: CASSVGEGGTGNTIYF
J gene: TRBJ1-4; D gene: TRBD1; clone size: .; V gene: TRBV6-1; CDR3 DNA: TGTGCCAGCAGTGAATACTACAGGGGGGGAGCAACTAATGAAAAACTGTTTTTT; CDR3 protein: CASSEYYRGGATNEKLFF
J gene: TRBJ2-7; D gene: TRBD1; clone size: .; V gene: TRBV5-1; CDR3 DNA: TGCGCCAGCAGCTTGGGGCGGGACAGGGTCTCCTACGAGCAGTACTTC; CDR3 protein: CASSLGRDRVSYEQYF
J gene: TRBJ2-3; D gene: TRBD2; clone size: .; V gene: TRBV6-1; CDR3 DNA: TGTGCCAGCAGGAGCGGGGGGGCCGGATATACGCAGTATTTT; CDR3 protein: CASRSGGAGYTQYF
J gene: TRBJ2-1; D gene: .; clone size: .; V gene: TRBV7-9; CDR3 DNA: TGTGCCAGCAGCTCCCTCTACAATGAGCAGTTCTTC; CDR3 protein: CASSSLYNEQFF
J gene: TRBJ2-7; D gene: TRBD1; clone size: .; V gene: TRBV11-2; CDR3 DNA: TGTGCCAGCAGCCCCGACAGGGCTCACGAATACGAGCAGTACTTC; CDR3 protein: CASSPDRAHEYEQYF
J gene: TRBJ2-1; D gene: .; clone size: .; V gene: TRBV6-5; CDR3 DNA: TGTGCCAGCAGTTACAGGGAGGTGCGATACAATGAGCAGTTCTTC; CDR3 protein: CASSYREVRYNEQFF
J gene: TRBJ1-2; D gene: TRBD1; clone size: few; V gene: TRBV6-5; CDR3 DNA: TGTGCCAGCAGCCGACAGGGGGCTAGCTATGGCTACACCTTC; CDR3 protein: CASSRQGASYGYTF
J gene: TRBJ2-7; D gene: TRBD1; clone size: .; V gene: TRBV30; CDR3 DNA: TGTGCCTGGAGGGACAGGGGAGCCTACGAGCAGTACTTC; CDR3 protein: CAWRDRGAYEQYF
J gene: TRBJ2-3; D gene: .; clone size: .; V gene: TRBV6-5; CDR3 DNA: TGTGCCAGCAGGGGGGCAGATACGCAGTATTTT; CDR3 protein: CASRGADTQYF
J gene: TRBJ2-1; D gene: .; clone size: .; V gene: TRBV7-9; CDR3 DNA: TGTGCCAGCAGCTTAGAAGCGCAGTTCTTC; CDR3 protein: CASSLEAQFF
J gene: TRBJ2-1; D gene: .; clone size: .; V gene: TRBV19; CDR3 DNA: TGTGCCAGTAGTATCCCCGGGAGCTCCTACAATGAGCAGTTCTTC; CDR3 protein: CASSIPGSSYNEQFF
J gene: TRBJ1-5; D gene: .; clone size: .; V gene: TRBV18; CDR3 DNA: TGTGCCAGCTCACCACAGTCTGAGCTGGGTCAGCCCCAGCATTTT; CDR3 protein: CASSPQSELGQPQHF
J gene: TRBJ1-2; D gene: .; clone size: .; V gene: TRBV7-2; CDR3 DNA: TGTGCCAGCAGCCCGGGACCGATCTATGGCTACACCTTC; CDR3 protein: CASSPGPIYGYTF
J gene: TRBJ2-3; D gene: TRBD2; clone size: .; V gene: TRBV29-1; CDR3 DNA: TGCAGCGTTGAGGGAGCGGGAGTTAGAGATACGCAGTATTTT; CDR3 protein: CSVEGAGVRDTQYF
J gene: TRBJ1-1; D gene: .; clone size: .; V gene: TRBV27; CDR3 DNA: TGTGCCAGCAGTTTATCCGGGACGGTGAACACTGAAGCTTTCTTT; CDR3 protein: CASSLSGTVNTEAFF
J gene: TRBJ1-6; D gene: .; clone size: .; V gene: TRBV27; CDR3 DNA: TGTGCCAGCAGTTTATACATCGGGGGCCCCGGGGGCTCCTATAATTCACCCCTCCACTTT; CDR3 protein: CASSLYIGGPGGSYNSPLHF
J gene: TRBJ1-2; D gene: TRBD1; clone size: few; V gene: TRBV30; CDR3 DNA: TGTGCCTGGACCATCGGACAGGGGCATGGCTACACCTTC; CDR3 protein: CAWTIGQGHGYTF
J gene: TRBJ2-3; D gene: .; clone size: .; V gene: TRBV7-8; CDR3 DNA: TGTGCCAGCAGCTTAGACAGGGATTTAACAGATACGCAGTATTTT; CDR3 protein: CASSLDRDLTDTQYF
J gene: TRBJ1-2; D gene: .; clone size: .; V gene: TRBV7-9; CDR3 DNA: TGTGCCAGCAGCTTTGAAGGCACCTATGGCTACACCTTC; CDR3 protein: CASSFEGTYGYTF
J gene: TRBJ2-7; D gene: .; clone size: .; V gene: TRBV9; CDR3 DNA: TGTGCCAGCAGCGTAGACCAGGGATCGGGGGAGCAGTACTTC; CDR3 protein: CASSVDQGSGEQYF
J gene: TRBJ2-3; D gene: TRBD2; clone size: .; V gene: TRBV5-6; CDR3 DNA: TGTGCCAGCAGCTTTAAGGCGGGGGGAGGGACAGATACGCAGTATTTT; CDR3 protein: CASSFKAGGGTDTQYF
J gene: TRBJ1-1; D gene: .; clone size: .; V gene: TRBV10-3; CDR3 DNA: TGTGCCATCAGTGAGATACCCACTGAAGCTTTCTTT; CDR3 protein: CAISEIPTEAFF
J gene: TRBJ1-2; D gene: .; clone size: .; V gene: TRBV6-1; CDR3 DNA: TGTGCCAGCACCGAAGCTGACAGTTCTAACTATGGCTACACCTTC; CDR3 protein: CASTEADSSNYGYTF
J gene: TRBJ1-2; D gene: TRBD1; clone size: .; V gene: TRBV19; CDR3 DNA: TGTGCCAGTAGTATGGGGCCAGGGGGGTATGGCTACACCTTC; CDR3 protein: CASSMGPGGYGYTF
J gene: TRBJ2-3; D gene: TRBD2; clone size: .; V gene: TRBV7-3; CDR3 DNA: TGTGCCAGCAGCTTATCACCTAGCGGGAGTACGCAGTATTTT; CDR3 protein: CASSLSPSGSTQYF
J gene: TRBJ1-1; D gene: .; clone size: .; V gene: TRBV6-5; CDR3 DNA: TGTGCCAGCAGTTACCGGCAGAGTGCCCCGATCGCTTTCTTT; CDR3 protein: CASSYRQSAPIAFF